This T cell receptor (beta chain) comes out of a study of cytomegalovirus exposure and HLA in healthy donors. Overall study results and limits: In the analysis, some V segments, TRBV6-2 and TRBV6-3 included, were excluded as indistinguishable. Overall, roughly 170 TCR beta chains were annotated as cytomegalovirus-associated. HLA alleles showed associations with 16,951 TCR beta sequences in a later analysis, at a 0.05 false discovery rate. Sequencing likely produced, as an artifact, a cluster of highly shared sequence variants.

The study ran its PCR with 60 Vbeta and 13 Jbeta primers. This table comes from immunoSEQ multiplex PCR, and its TCRdb copy is limited to in-frame clones, with some not included. The sample includes 150,000 to 200,000 clones, approximately 80% of them seen just once. About this clone itself: Its antigen is unknown.

V was cut by 6 bases and J by 4 bases, with 9 bases left in between. CDR1 and CDR2 from the germline V gene are DFQATT and SNEGSKA (reference sequence). The CDR3 consists of 11 residues. The source material was PBMCs. The sequence derives from a woman between 45 and 60 years old in good health and CMV-seronegative. V usage is TRBV20-1 and J usage is TRBJ2-5; D is undetermined. CDR3 residues: CSAPRGETQYF. The CDR3 DNA is TGCAGTGCGCCGCGCGGAGAGACCCAGTACTTC.